Listed below are T cell receptor beta chains from one sample, sequenced in a study of OX40 agonist ivuxolimab in advanced cancers. The method was immunoSEQ multiplex PCR; TCRdb's version includes in-frame clones alone and lacks a portion of them. The sample has under 11,000 clones, 75% to 85% seen once; the top ten hold about 16%. The input for sequencing was CD4+ or CD8+ T cells sorted from blood, taken in a trial of the OX40 agonist ivuxolimab. The receptors stem from an adult with an advanced solid tumor such as melanoma, head and neck, liver or kidney cancer. Both conserved end residues are part of each CDR3. D genes are given only for firm matches. Not all rows give a size; the values are once, few, many and, for expanded clones, a class.

d_call: TRBD1; cdr3_length: 14; j_call: TRBJ2-3; v_call: TRBV27; clone_size: once; cdr3_aa: CASSGDRATDTQYF; cdr3_nt: TGTGCCAGCAGTGGTGACAGGGCTACAGATACGCAGTATTTT
d_call: TRBD2; cdr3_length: 15; j_call: TRBJ2-5; v_call: TRBV5-1; clone_size: -; cdr3_aa: CASSFSGGFQETQYF; cdr3_nt: TGCGCCAGCAGCTTCTCGGGGGGATTCCAAGAGACCCAGTACTTC
d_call: -; cdr3_length: 13; j_call: TRBJ2-5; v_call: TRBV23-1; clone_size: -; cdr3_aa: CASSRGIRETQYF; cdr3_nt: TGCGCCAGCAGTCGGGGGATTCGAGAGACCCAGTACTTC
d_call: -; cdr3_length: 11; j_call: TRBJ2-1; v_call: TRBV27; clone_size: -; cdr3_aa: CASSLLHEQFF; cdr3_nt: TGTGCCAGCAGTTTACTTCATGAGCAGTTCTTC
d_call: -; cdr3_length: 13; j_call: TRBJ1-3; v_call: TRBV2; clone_size: -; cdr3_aa: CASIGRSGNTIYF; cdr3_nt: TGTGCCAGCATAGGCCGCTCTGGAAACACCATATATTTT
d_call: TRBD2; cdr3_length: 15; j_call: TRBJ2-1; v_call: TRBV6-4; clone_size: medium-sized; cdr3_aa: CASSDSAGTRDEQFF; cdr3_nt: TGTGCCAGCAGTGACTCGGCCGGGACTAGAGATGAGCAGTTCTTC
d_call: TRBD2; cdr3_length: 15; j_call: TRBJ2-1; v_call: TRBV9; clone_size: few; cdr3_aa: CASSGASGGANEQFF; cdr3_nt: TGTGCCAGCAGCGGAGCTAGCGGGGGGGCCAATGAGCAGTTCTTC
d_call: -; cdr3_length: 13; j_call: TRBJ2-3; v_call: TRBV6-4; clone_size: few; cdr3_aa: CASSDSPSMAQYF; cdr3_nt: TGTGCCAGCAGTGACTCCCCTAGCATGGCGCAGTATTTT
d_call: -; cdr3_length: 13; j_call: TRBJ2-3; v_call: TRBV5-6; clone_size: -; cdr3_aa: CASNTGGTDTQYF; cdr3_nt: TGTGCCAGTAACACTGGGGGTACAGATACGCAGTATTTT
d_call: -; cdr3_length: 15; j_call: TRBJ1-5; v_call: TRBV30; clone_size: -; cdr3_aa: CAWSVKVTDYQPQHF; cdr3_nt: TGTGCCTGGAGTGTAAAGGTTACAGATTATCAGCCCCAGCATTTT
d_call: TRBD1; cdr3_length: 15; j_call: TRBJ1-3; v_call: TRBV9; clone_size: -; cdr3_aa: CASSAPGGTGNTIYF; cdr3_nt: TGTGCCAGCAGCGCGCCAGGGGGAACTGGAAACACCATATATTTT
d_call: -; cdr3_length: 14; j_call: TRBJ2-5; v_call: TRBV9; clone_size: -; cdr3_aa: CASSTGQPGETQYF; cdr3_nt: TGTGCCAGCAGCACGGGACAACCCGGAGAGACCCAGTACTTC
d_call: TRBD1; cdr3_length: 14; j_call: TRBJ1-1; v_call: TRBV9; clone_size: -; cdr3_aa: CASSVQGVNTEAFF; cdr3_nt: TGTGCCAGCAGCGTGCAGGGGGTGAACACTGAAGCTTTCTTT
d_call: -; cdr3_length: 13; j_call: TRBJ2-7; v_call: TRBV7-9; clone_size: few; cdr3_aa: CASSLVSSYEQYF; cdr3_nt: TGTGCCAGCAGCTTAGTCTCCTCCTACGAGCAGTACTTC
d_call: -; cdr3_length: 13; j_call: TRBJ2-1; v_call: TRBV5-1; clone_size: -; cdr3_aa: CASLNEGNNEQFF; cdr3_nt: TGCGCCAGCCTGAACGAGGGAAACAATGAGCAGTTCTTC
d_call: TRBD2; cdr3_length: 16; j_call: TRBJ2-2; v_call: TRBV7-9; clone_size: -; cdr3_aa: CASSARLAVNTGELFF; cdr3_nt: TGTGCCAGCAGCGCCCGACTAGCGGTCAACACCGGGGAGCTGTTTTTT
d_call: -; cdr3_length: 11; j_call: TRBJ1-2; v_call: TRBV7-9; clone_size: -; cdr3_aa: CAAPTGYGYTF; cdr3_nt: TGTGCCGCCCCTACGGGGTATGGCTACACCTTC
d_call: -; cdr3_length: 17; j_call: TRBJ2-2; v_call: TRBV7-9; clone_size: -; cdr3_aa: CASSLAHGWGNTGELFF; cdr3_nt: TGTGCCAGCAGCTTAGCTCATGGGTGGGGGAACACCGGGGAGCTGTTTTTT
d_call: -; cdr3_length: 13; j_call: TRBJ2-2; v_call: TRBV7-9; clone_size: -; cdr3_aa: CASSLGTSGELFF; cdr3_nt: TGTGCCAGCAGCTTAGGAACATCCGGGGAGCTGTTTTTT
d_call: -; cdr3_length: 16; j_call: TRBJ2-1; v_call: TRBV5-4; clone_size: -; cdr3_aa: CASSFSASSIGGEQFF; cdr3_nt: TGTGCCAGCAGCTTCTCCGCCTCTTCAATCGGTGGTGAGCAGTTCTTC
d_call: TRBD2; cdr3_length: 14; j_call: TRBJ2-1; v_call: TRBV7-3; clone_size: -; cdr3_aa: CASSLRLAGGEQFF; cdr3_nt: TGTGCCAGCAGCTTAAGGCTAGCGGGCGGTGAGCAGTTCTTC
d_call: -; cdr3_length: 17; j_call: TRBJ1-4; v_call: TRBV7-9; clone_size: -; cdr3_aa: CASAYKDPFTTNEKLFF; cdr3_nt: TGTGCCAGCGCCTACAAAGACCCTTTTACAACTAATGAAAAACTGTTTTTT
d_call: -; cdr3_length: 14; j_call: TRBJ2-7; v_call: TRBV4-1; clone_size: -; cdr3_aa: CASSQEGASYEQYF; cdr3_nt: TGCGCCAGCAGCCAAGAAGGCGCCTCCTACGAGCAGTACTTC
d_call: TRBD1; cdr3_length: 16; j_call: TRBJ1-4; v_call: TRBV2; clone_size: -; cdr3_aa: CASSDRGGGTNEKLFF; cdr3_nt: TGTGCCAGCAGTGATAGAGGGGGCGGAACTAATGAAAAACTGTTTTTT
d_call: -; cdr3_length: 13; j_call: TRBJ1-2; v_call: TRBV14; clone_size: -; cdr3_aa: CASSPHGYYGYTF; cdr3_nt: TGTGCCAGCAGCCCTCACGGATACTATGGCTACACCTTC
d_call: TRBD1; cdr3_length: 15; j_call: TRBJ1-4; v_call: TRBV28; clone_size: -; cdr3_aa: CASNPGQRRGEKLFF; cdr3_nt: TGTGCCAGCAACCCGGGACAGCGGCGGGGGGAAAAACTGTTTTTT
d_call: -; cdr3_length: 16; j_call: TRBJ1-1; v_call: TRBV9; clone_size: few; cdr3_aa: CASSAWGGGMNTEAFF; cdr3_nt: TGTGCCAGCAGCGCATGGGGGGGAGGTATGAACACTGAAGCTTTCTTT
d_call: TRBD1; cdr3_length: 14; j_call: TRBJ2-1; v_call: TRBV11-2; clone_size: -; cdr3_aa: CASTGQGGYNEQFF; cdr3_nt: TGTGCCAGCACCGGACAGGGGGGGTACAATGAGCAGTTCTTC
d_call: TRBD2; cdr3_length: 15; j_call: TRBJ2-2; v_call: TRBV7-2; clone_size: -; cdr3_aa: CASAGGSMNTGELFF; cdr3_nt: TGTGCCAGCGCCGGGGGGTCCATGAACACCGGGGAGCTGTTTTTT
d_call: TRBD2; cdr3_length: 14; j_call: TRBJ2-3; v_call: TRBV2; clone_size: -; cdr3_aa: CASSGRAETDTQYF; cdr3_nt: TGTGCCAGCAGCGGGAGGGCCGAGACAGATACGCAGTATTTT
d_call: -; cdr3_length: 15; j_call: TRBJ2-6; v_call: TRBV6-4; clone_size: -; cdr3_aa: CASSPDGSGANVLTF; cdr3_nt: TGTGCCAGCAGTCCAGACGGCTCTGGGGCCAACGTCCTGACTTTC
d_call: -; cdr3_length: 15; j_call: TRBJ2-2; v_call: TRBV9; clone_size: -; cdr3_aa: CASSVARTYTGELFF; cdr3_nt: TGTGCCAGCAGCGTAGCTCGGACCTACACCGGGGAGCTGTTTTTT
d_call: TRBD2; cdr3_length: 19; j_call: TRBJ2-7; v_call: TRBV5-3; clone_size: few; cdr3_aa: CARSLRGAAGGTIYYEQYF; cdr3_nt: TGTGCCAGAAGCCTCCGAGGCGCAGCGGGGGGAACTATTTACTACGAGCAGTACTTC
d_call: -; cdr3_length: 14; j_call: TRBJ2-7; v_call: TRBV5-1; clone_size: -; cdr3_aa: CASSLTGNSYEQYF; cdr3_nt: TGCGCCAGCAGCTTGACAGGGAACTCCTACGAGCAGTACTTC
d_call: TRBD2; cdr3_length: 15; j_call: TRBJ2-1; v_call: TRBV27; clone_size: -; cdr3_aa: CATTILAGSYNEQFF; cdr3_nt: TGTGCCACCACGATCCTAGCGGGCTCCTACAATGAGCAGTTCTTC
d_call: -; cdr3_length: 18; j_call: TRBJ2-2; v_call: TRBV25-1; clone_size: -; cdr3_aa: CASSGGLGAPRVTGELFF; cdr3_nt: TGTGCCAGCAGTGGTGGGCTGGGAGCCCCAAGGGTCACCGGGGAGCTGTTTTTT
d_call: TRBD2; cdr3_length: 15; j_call: TRBJ2-7; v_call: TRBV7-6; clone_size: -; cdr3_aa: CASSKGLAEDYEQYF; cdr3_nt: TGTGCCAGCAGCAAAGGCCTAGCGGAGGACTACGAGCAGTACTTC
d_call: -; cdr3_length: 14; j_call: TRBJ2-1; v_call: TRBV7-7; clone_size: -; cdr3_aa: CASSLVGDGDEQFF; cdr3_nt: TGTGCTAGCAGCTTAGTGGGGGATGGGGATGAGCAGTTCTTC
d_call: -; cdr3_length: 13; j_call: TRBJ1-6; v_call: TRBV27; clone_size: -; cdr3_aa: CASSWREYSPLHF; cdr3_nt: TGTGCCAGCAGTTGGCGAGAATATTCACCCCTCCACTTT
d_call: -; cdr3_length: 17; j_call: TRBJ1-2; v_call: TRBV4-2; clone_size: -; cdr3_aa: CASSQESAGGGNYGYTF; cdr3_nt: TGTGCCAGCAGCCAAGAATCTGCGGGGGGCGGGAACTATGGCTACACCTTC
d_call: -; cdr3_length: 15; j_call: TRBJ2-7; v_call: TRBV6-1; clone_size: -; cdr3_aa: CASSVAPQGRYEQYF; cdr3_nt: TGTGCCAGCAGTGTCGCCCCGCAGGGAAGGTACGAGCAGTACTTC
d_call: -; cdr3_length: 11; j_call: TRBJ2-2; v_call: TRBV30; clone_size: -; cdr3_aa: CAWIRSGELFF; cdr3_nt: TGTGCCTGGATCAGGAGCGGGGAGCTGTTTTTT
d_call: -; cdr3_length: 15; j_call: TRBJ2-2; v_call: TRBV7-6; clone_size: -; cdr3_aa: CASSLGGPYTGELFF; cdr3_nt: TGTGCCAGCAGCTTAGGGGGACCCTACACCGGGGAGCTGTTTTTT
d_call: TRBD2; cdr3_length: 15; j_call: TRBJ2-5; v_call: TRBV7-9; clone_size: -; cdr3_aa: CASSSGLAAEETQYF; cdr3_nt: TGTGCCAGCAGCTCGGGACTAGCGGCCGAAGAGACCCAGTACTTC
d_call: TRBD1; cdr3_length: 15; j_call: TRBJ1-2; v_call: TRBV10-2; clone_size: -; cdr3_aa: CASSELPGGPYGYTF; cdr3_nt: TGCGCCAGCAGCGAACTACCAGGGGGCCCATATGGCTACACCTTC
d_call: -; cdr3_length: 15; j_call: TRBJ1-1; v_call: TRBV19; clone_size: few; cdr3_aa: CASSIEHNMNTEAFF; cdr3_nt: TGTGCCAGTAGTATAGAGCATAATATGAACACTGAAGCTTTCTTT
d_call: -; cdr3_length: 16; j_call: TRBJ1-2; v_call: TRBV7-9; clone_size: -; cdr3_aa: CASSPQGGADFYGYTF; cdr3_nt: TGTGCCAGCAGCCCACAGGGAGGAGCCGACTTCTATGGCTACACCTTC